The sequence of this T cell receptor (beta chain) was determined in a study of blood T cells in healthy people across ages. This CDR3 has 17 residues. V dropped 1 base and J dropped 4; count of bases not matched to a gene: 9. Germline CDR1 and CDR2: MDHEN and SYDVKM. A second PCR, run for 7 to 11 cycles, used a sample-barcoded 5' primer plus a J-beta primer mix. TCRdb re-called the 5' RACE reads with MiXCR, one entry per CDR3 protein. This table holds around 900,000 distinct CDR3 sequences, just over 50% found once. Sequenced input: blood. The origin of this receptor is an older woman in good health. The rearrangement links TRBV28 to TRBJ2-2; 7 bases are a match to TRBD1. CDR3 loop: CASSLFLYAGGTGELFF. The CDR3 DNA reads as TGTGCCAGCAGTTTATTCCTTTATGCAGGGGGCACCGGGGAGCTGTTTTTT.